The next 4 T cell receptor beta chains were all read from a single sample in a study of memory CD4+ T cells and cytomegalovirus serostatus. Repertoires were generated with immunoSEQ multiplex PCR, while TCRdb's copy carries only in-frame clones and drops some. The data contain over 65,000 clones, 80% of them singletons. The sort gate was single viable CD3+CD4+CD8-CD45RO+ cells for memory CD4+ T cells. Specimen: memory CD4+ T cells from blood. Receptor source: an adult in good health and CMV-seronegative.

The J gene is TRBJ1-3, the V gene TRBV6-1, with D uncertain. This CDR3 region has 15 residues. V was pared by 0 bases and J by 0 bases, with 6 bases between. Germline V gives CDR1 MNHNS, CDR2 SASEGT. Here the CDR3 reads CASSEAWSSGNTIYF. The CDR3, as DNA: TGTGCCAGCAGTGAAGCTTGGAGCTCTGGAAACACCATATATTTT.

The chain uses TRBV19 and TRBJ1-5, with a weak D call TRBD1 (6 bases). The CDR3 is 14 amino acids. The V end was cut by 5 bases, the J end by 5 bases, with 13 bases between. The V gene's germline CDR1 is LNHDA and CDR2 SQIVND (reference sequence). CDR3 sequence (DNA): TGTGCCAGTAGTCCTTTCAAGGGGGATCAGCCCCAGCATTTT. It specifies CASSPFKGDQPQHF.

This clone has more than one count but fewer than ten. J is TRBJ2-1 and V is TRBV5-8; 7 nucleotides agree with TRBD2. Germline assignment: CDR1 SGHTS and CDR2 YDEGEE. The junction had 3 bases not matched to a gene; V was cut back by 0 bases and J by 0 bases. This CDR3 has 16 residues. CDR3 DNA: TGTGCCAGCAGCTTGGGGCTAGCGGACTCCTACAATGAGCAGTTCTTC. Its translation is CASSLGLADSYNEQFF.

The chain uses TRBV28 and TRBJ2-3, with a weak D call TRBD2 (7 bases). Trimming removed 8 bases from V and 4 bases from J, with 22 bases in between. This CDR3 is 16 amino acids long. Germline CDR1 MDHEN, CDR2 SYDVKM. CDR3 DNA: TGTGCCAGCGGTGCCACGGAGGGGGGGGATTCAGATACGCAGTATTTT. Amino acids: CASGATEGGDSDTQYF.